Following are 32 T cell receptor beta chains from one sample sequenced in a study of blood T cell repertoires in COVID-19. Clones were sequenced by immunoSEQ multiplex PCR, and TCRdb holds only the in-frame ones, with some missing. The sample holds about 250,000 clones, about 89% seen once. The sample taken for sequencing was peripheral blood. These receptors originate from a woman aged 40 to 49 who had recovered from COVID-19.

The rearrangement joins TRBV29-1 to TRBJ2-4; a weak D match, TRBD2 (5 bases). Germline values: CDR1 SQVTM, CDR2 ANQGSEA. Trimming removed 5 bases from V and 8 bases from J, with 7 bases in between. The CDR3 sequence is 10 residues long. Here the CDR3 reads CSVRGDIQYF. The DNA for the CDR3 is TGCAGCGTTCGGGGTGACATTCAGTACTTC. The full variable domain, completed using reference TRBV29-1 and TRBJ2-4, is SAVISQKPSRDICQRGTSLTIQCQVDSQVTMMFWYRQQPGQSLTLIATANQGSEATYESGFVIDKFPISRPNLTFSTLTVSNMSPEDSSIYLCSVRGDIQYFGAGTRLSVL.

This chain uses TRBV6-4 with TRBJ2-2; TRBD1 might be the D (5 bases). The V end was cut by 5 bases, the J end by 5 bases, with 9 bases between. Germline lookup yields CDR1 MRHNA and CDR2 SNTAGT. CDR3 length: 13 amino acids. The CDR3 nucleotides are TGTGCCAGCAGTTCACAGGTTACCGGGGAGCTGTTTTTT. It encodes CASSSQVTGELFF.

V usage is TRBV4-1 and J usage is TRBJ2-1; 10 bases align to TRBD2. Looked up from germline, CDR1 is MGHRA and CDR2 is YSYEKL. The CDR3 has 15 amino acids. With V trimmed by 4 bases and J by 8 bases, 8 bases remained unmatched. The CDR3 region has the DNA TGCGCCAGCAGCCCGAGCGGGAGGGCCGCAGATGAGCAGTTCTTC. Protein product: CASSPSGRAADEQFF.

A remark on this clone: The sample has other DNA sequences that encode this CDR3 too. The chain recombines TRBV19 with TRBJ2-7; TRBD2 matches 8 bases. With V trimmed by 1 base and J by 2 bases, 1 base remained unmatched. CDR1 and CDR2 from the germline V gene are LNHDA and SQIVND (reference sequence). This CDR3 is built from 14 residues. The DNA for the CDR3 is TGTGCCAGTAGTATAGCGGGAGGGCCCTACGAGCAGTACTTC. It encodes CASSIAGGPYEQYF.

V gene TRBV7-2 combines with J gene TRBJ2-5; TRBD2 agrees at 7 bases. The V gene's germline CDR1 is SGHTA and CDR2 FQGNSA. The ends lost 5 bases at V and 14 bases at J; junction bases unmatched: 11. This CDR3 contains 12 residues. The DNA for the CDR3 is TGTGCCAGCAGCACGTCTTCGGGACTACAATACTTC. It yields the protein CASSTSSGLQYF.

This chain joins TRBV19 and TRBJ1-2, with 7 nucleotides matching TRBD1. This CDR3 is 15 amino acids long. CDR1 is LNHDA and CDR2 is SQIVND in the germline V gene (reference sequence). V shed 6 bases, J shed 6 bases, and the junction held 13 bases outside the gene matches. CDR3 bases: TGTGCCAGTAGCCCCGGGTTGAGGGGGCCGGATGGCTACACCTTC. Translating gives CASSPGLRGPDGYTF.

The chain carries TRBV27 and TRBJ2-5; 9 bases are shared with TRBD2. The V gene's germline CDR1 is MNHEY and CDR2 SMNVEV (reference sequence). V shed 3 bases, J shed 2 bases, and the junction held 4 bases outside the gene matches. CDR3 length equals 15 residues. The CDR3 DNA reads TGTGCCAGCAGTTTTGGGACTAGCCGTCAAGAGACCCAGTACTTC. It encodes CASSFGTSRQETQYF.

The genes are TRBV6-5 and TRBJ2-1; weak D call: TRBD2 (6 bases). Per germline, CDR1 MNHEY and CDR2 SVGAGI. The CDR3 consists of 15 residues. V shed 10 bases and J shed 6 bases, with 22 bases lying between them. The CDR3 DNA reads TGTGCCACCCTGACCGGGGACTCCGCCTTCAATGAGCAGTTCTTC. Amino acid sequence: CATLTGDSAFNEQFF.

V is TRBV28 and J is TRBJ1-5, with D maybe TRBD1 (5 bases). The length of the CDR3 is 15 residues. The V gene lost 3 bases and the J gene lost 5 bases, with 14 bases spanning the gap. Per the germline V gene, CDR1 is MDHEN and CDR2 is SYDVKM. The CDR3 loop is CASSFPTDSYQPQHF. The CDR3 DNA is TGTGCCAGCAGTTTTCCCACTGACAGCTATCAGCCCCAGCATTTT.

This clone was seen a handful of times. The chain has TRBV3-1 (or the pseudogene TRBV3-2) and TRBJ1-5; D remains unclear. CDR3 length equals 14 residues. Looked up from germline, CDR1 is LGHDT and CDR2 is YNNKEL (reference sequence). Trimming left V 1 base short and J 3 bases short, with 7 bases between. The CDR3 is CASSQGLANQPQHF. The CDR3 nucleotides read TGTGCCAGCAGCCAAGGATTAGCCAATCAGCCCCAGCATTTT.

The chain couples TRBV19 to TRBJ1-4; 7 nucleotides align to TRBD1. Germline CDR1 LNHDA, CDR2 SQIVND (reference sequence). Losses at the gene ends were 8 bases for V and 4 bases for J; bases not matched to a gene: 7. CDR3 length equals 14 residues. The CDR3 DNA follows: TGTGCCAGTCACGGACAGGCCGGTAATGAAAAACTGTTTTTT. Encoded protein: CASHGQAGNEKLFF. The full variable domain, rest sourced from reference TRBV19 and TRBJ1-4, is DGGITQSPKYLFRKEGQNVTLSCEQNLNHDAMYWYRQDPGQGLRLIYYSQIVNDFQKGDIAEGYSVSREKKESFPLTVTSAQKNPTAFYLCASHGQAGNEKLFFGSGTQLSVL.

The chain has TRBV30 and TRBJ1-2; TRBD1 is a possible D gene (6 bases). This CDR3 has 15 residues. Trimming took 2 bases from V and 4 from J, leaving 17 bases between them. Germline V gene lookup returns CDR1 GTSNPN and CDR2 SVGIG (reference sequence). This CDR3 reads CAWSPPYREGYGYTF. In DNA, the CDR3 is TGTGCCTGGAGTCCCCCTTACAGGGAGGGCTATGGCTACACCTTC.

V and J are TRBV5-5 and TRBJ1-5; 7 bases line up with TRBD1. Germline assignment: CDR1 SGHKS and CDR2 YYEKEE (reference sequence). The CDR3 has 16 amino acids. V dropped 4 bases and J dropped 3; count of bases not matched to a gene: 10. CDR3 protein: CASSRETGRNNQPQHF. The CDR3 DNA sequence: TGTGCCAGCAGCCGTGAGACAGGGAGGAACAATCAGCCCCAGCATTTT.

The chain carries TRBV9 and TRBJ2-3; no clear D gene. The CDR3 has 14 amino acids. The germline V gene has CDR1 SGDLS and CDR2 YYNGEE. V gave up 5 bases and J gave up 3 bases, with 13 bases separating them. CDR3 DNA: TGTGCCAGCAGGGCAGTTGAGGAGACAGATACGCAGTATTTT. Its protein is CASRAVEETDTQYF.

V gene TRBV5-1 combines with J gene TRBJ2-1; tentative D call: TRBD2 (6 bases). This CDR3 region has 13 residues. Trimming took off 5 bases at V and 7 bases at J, with 13 bases between the two ends. The germline V gene encodes CDR1 SGHRS and CDR2 YFSETQ. The CDR3 region is CASRGGMVNEQFF. The CDR3 DNA is TGCGCCAGCAGGGGGGGAATGGTTAATGAGCAGTTCTTC.

This clone occurred once. V and J are TRBV2 and TRBJ2-1, with 11 bases that match TRBD2. This CDR3 contains 14 residues. Per germline, CDR1 SNHLY and CDR2 FYNNEI. The DNA of the CDR3 is TGTGCAACCCCTGTAGCGGGGGGGGCCAATGAGCAGTTCTTC. It is translated as CATPVAGGANEQFF.

The chain employs TRBV6-5 and TRBJ2-3; 7 bases fit TRBD1. This CDR3 is 15 amino acids long. Looked up from germline, CDR1 is MNHEY and CDR2 is SVGAGI. J gave up 0 bases and V 8 bases, and 8 bases lay outside the gene matches. As DNA, the CDR3 is TGTGCCAGCCGGCTCCCGGGACAGAGCACAGATACGCAGTATTTT. Translating gives CASRLPGQSTDTQYF.

The rearrangement links TRBV29-1 to TRBJ2-5, with 11 bases that match TRBD2. V shed 2 bases, J shed 5 bases, and the junction held 10 bases outside the gene matches. This CDR3 has 16 residues. Germline V gene data show CDR1 as SQVTM and CDR2 as ANQGSEA. CDR3 residues: CSVERTSGFNTETQYF. CDR3 nucleotide sequence: TGCAGCGTTGAAAGGACTAGCGGGTTTAATACGGAGACCCAGTACTTC.

The V gene is TRBV4-1, the J gene TRBJ2-6; the D call may be TRBD1 or TRBD2 (7 bases each). The CDR3 sequence is 18 residues long. Germline V gene sequence: CDR1 MGHRA, CDR2 YSYEKL. Trimming left V 5 bases short and J 0 bases short, with 17 bases between. Here the CDR3 reads CASSKGGGGSSGANVLTF. DNA of the CDR3: TGCGCCAGCAGCAAAGGGGGCGGGGGAAGCTCTGGGGCCAACGTCCTGACTTTC.

The chain is built from TRBV29-1 and TRBJ2-1; 8 nucleotides match TRBD2. CDR3 length equals 12 residues. After removal of 6 bases from V and 12 bases from J, the junction contained 10 bases not matched to a gene. Looked up from germline, CDR1 is SQVTM and CDR2 is ANQGSEA. This CDR3 reads CSVEKAGVAQFF. The DNA of the CDR3 is TGCAGCGTCGAAAAAGCGGGAGTCGCGCAGTTCTTC.

In the case of this clone: The same CDR3 can be traced to other DNA sequences in this sample. V is TRBV6-5 and J is TRBJ2-7; TRBD2 aligns across 12 bases. V was pared by 6 bases and J by 1 base, with 1 base of the junction left unmatched. Germline CDR1 reads MNHEY; CDR2 reads SVGAGI. The CDR3 sequence is 14 residues long. CDR3 sequence reads: CASRGTSGSYEQYF. The CDR3 DNA is TGTGCCAGCAGGGGGACTAGCGGGTCCTACGAGCAGTACTTC.

This chain uses TRBV6-6 with TRBJ2-2; unclear D gene. The germline V gene has CDR1 MNHNY and CDR2 SVGAGI (reference sequence). Trimming took 9 bases from V and 5 from J, leaving 16 bases between them. CDR3 length: 14 residues. CDR3 residues: CASTTQAPTGELFF. CDR3 coding DNA: TGTGCCAGTACAACCCAGGCTCCGACCGGGGAGCTGTTTTTT.

J is TRBJ1-1 and V is TRBV9; D perhaps matches TRBD1 (6 bases). The CDR3 runs 14 residues. Trimming cost V 0 bases and J 4 bases, with 10 bases left between them. The germline V gene has CDR1 SGDLS and CDR2 YYNGEE. The CDR3 loop is CASSVAGGGTEAFF. CDR3 sequence (DNA): TGTGCCAGCAGCGTAGCGGGGGGCGGCACTGAAGCTTTCTTT.

The chain recombines TRBV6-5 with TRBJ2-1; 9 bases align to TRBD1. Trimming removed 6 bases from V and 4 bases from J; junction bases left unmatched: 4. From germline, CDR1 is MNHEY and CDR2 SVGAGI. There are 14 residues in the CDR3. In DNA, the CDR3 is TGTGCCAGCAGCAGGGACAGGGCGTACAATGAGCAGTTCTTC. It translates to CASSRDRAYNEQFF.

In this sample, this clone turned up once. The chain has TRBV5-4 and TRBJ2-7; TRBD2 aligns across 8 bases. CDR1 is SGHNT, CDR2 YYREEE, per germline (reference sequence). Trimming at V came to 3 bases and at J to 3 bases, leaving 5 bases not matched to a gene. This CDR3 contains 14 residues. CDR3 in DNA: TGTGCCAGCAGCTGGGAGCGGGAGAGCTACGAGCAGTACTTC. It translates to CASSWERESYEQYF. The entire variable domain, with the rest obtained from reference TRBV5-4 and TRBJ2-7, is as follows: ETGVTQSPTHLIKTRGQQVTLRCSSQSGHNTVSWYQQALGQGPQFIFQYYREEENGRGNFPPRFSGLQFPNYSSELNVNALELDDSALYLCASSWERESYEQYFGPGTRLTVT.

V and J are TRBV27 and TRBJ2-7, with TRBD2 matching over 13 bases. From germline, CDR1 is MNHEY and CDR2 SMNVEV (reference sequence). V gave up 6 bases and J gave up 4 bases; unmatched junction bases: 6. This CDR3 has 15 amino acids. In DNA form, the CDR3 reads TGTGCCAGCAGAACACTAGCGGGAGGGGCATACGAGCAGTACTTC. This codes for CASRTLAGGAYEQYF.

The chain links TRBV30 to TRBJ2-2, with TRBD1 as a possible D gene (6 bases). The CDR3 is 12 amino acids. Trimming shortened V by 4 bases and J by 3 bases, and 6 bases separated the two germline ends. Germline CDR1 GTSNPN, CDR2 SVGIG (reference sequence). The CDR3 sequence: CAWNRDTGELFF. CDR3 bases: TGTGCCTGGAACAGGGACACCGGGGAGCTGTTTTTT.

This rearrangement joins TRBV5-4 to TRBJ2-4; 7 bases fit TRBD1. The CDR3 consists of 15 residues. V shed 4 bases and J 4 bases; nucleotides not matched to a gene: 8. From germline, CDR1 is SGHNT and CDR2 YYREEE (reference sequence). The CDR3 sequence: CASSDAAGGKNIQYF. CDR3 nucleotides: TGTGCCAGCAGCGATGCAGCAGGGGGAAAAAACATTCAGTACTTC.

The chain is built from TRBV4-1 and TRBJ1-3; 8 bases are a match to TRBD1. The J segment lost 2 bases and the V segment lost 7 bases, leaving 7 bases of the junction unmatched. CDR3 length: 15 amino acids. Looked up from germline, CDR1 is MGHRA and CDR2 is YSYEKL. CDR3 bases: TGCGCCAGCACCTCAGACAGGGGAACTGGAAACACCATATATTTT. Translating it yields CASTSDRGTGNTIYF.

This clone was detected once. This chain connects TRBV30 to TRBJ1-4; 10 nucleotides agree with TRBD1. The CDR3 contains 13 residues. V dropped 8 bases and J dropped 8; count of bases not matched to a gene: 8. From germline, CDR1 is GTSNPN and CDR2 SVGIG (reference sequence). The CDR3 bases are TGTGCCCAGACAGGGGGCGCTGGAGAAAAACTGTTTTTT. Protein product: CAQTGGAGEKLFF.

This clone was picked up one time. The chain recombines TRBV24-1 with TRBJ2-2, with TRBD1 matching 7 bases. CDR1 is KGHDR and CDR2 is SFDVKD in the germline V gene. The CDR3 has 15 amino acids. The J segment lost 7 bases and the V segment lost 5 bases, leaving 9 bases of the junction unmatched. The CDR3 spells CATSAVTGVDGELFF. Written as DNA, the CDR3 is TGTGCCACCAGTGCAGTAACAGGGGTTGACGGGGAGCTGTTTTTT.

The V call is TRBV27, the J call TRBJ1-4, with TRBD1 matching 8 bases. V lost 5 bases, J lost 0 bases, and 14 bases stayed unmatched. Per germline, CDR1 MNHEY and CDR2 SMNVEV (reference sequence). This CDR3 is 19 amino acids long. The CDR3 loop reads CASSTVGQGRFATNEKLFF. DNA for the CDR3: TGTGCCAGCAGTACTGTTGGACAGGGAAGATTTGCAACTAATGAAAAACTGTTTTTT.